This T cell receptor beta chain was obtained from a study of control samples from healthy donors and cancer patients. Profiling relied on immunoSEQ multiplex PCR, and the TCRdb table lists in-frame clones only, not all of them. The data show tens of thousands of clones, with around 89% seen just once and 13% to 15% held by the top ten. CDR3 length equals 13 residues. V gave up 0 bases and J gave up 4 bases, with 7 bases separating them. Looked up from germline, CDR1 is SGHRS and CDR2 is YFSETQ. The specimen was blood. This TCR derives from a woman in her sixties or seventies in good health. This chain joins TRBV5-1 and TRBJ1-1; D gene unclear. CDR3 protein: CASSLDGSTEAFF. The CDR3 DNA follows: TGCGCCAGCAGCTTGGATGGGTCCACTGAAGCTTTCTTT.